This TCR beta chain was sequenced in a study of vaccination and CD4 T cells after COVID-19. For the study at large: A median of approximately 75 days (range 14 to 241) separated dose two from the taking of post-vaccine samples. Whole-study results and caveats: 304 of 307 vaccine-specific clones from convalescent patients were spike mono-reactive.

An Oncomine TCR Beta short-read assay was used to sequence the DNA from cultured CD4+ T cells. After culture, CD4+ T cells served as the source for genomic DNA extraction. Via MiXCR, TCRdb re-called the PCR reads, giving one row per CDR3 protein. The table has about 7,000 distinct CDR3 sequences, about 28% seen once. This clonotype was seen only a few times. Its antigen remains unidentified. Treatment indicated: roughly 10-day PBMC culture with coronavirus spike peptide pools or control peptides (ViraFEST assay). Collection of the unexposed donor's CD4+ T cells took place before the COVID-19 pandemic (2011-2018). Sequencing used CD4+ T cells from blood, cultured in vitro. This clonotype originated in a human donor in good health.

DNA of the CDR3: TGTGCCAGCAGTGGAGGTGGGGCTACTAACACTGAAGCTTTCTTT. This gives the protein CASSGGGATNTEAFF. The chain recombines TRBV6-1 with TRBJ1-1; perhaps TRBD1 as D (5 bases). V gave up 4 bases and J gave up 2 bases, with 14 bases separating them. The CDR3 has 15 amino acids. Germline assignment: CDR1 MNHNS and CDR2 SASEGT.